Sequencing of this TCR beta chain was carried out in a study of cytomegalovirus exposure and HLA in healthy donors. Overall study context: As an earlier analysis found, 150 million to 200 million T cells yielded 95 million to 130 million unique TCR beta sequences.

PCR was performed using 60 Vbeta and 13 Jbeta primers. TCRdb keeps only in-frame clones here, not all; method: immunoSEQ multiplex PCR. The sample has 89,000 or so clones; just under 85% are singletons. Donors showed nominal health when sampled, although they likely had unrecorded immune exposures. The CDR3 sequence is 15 residues long. Germline loops: CDR1 MDHEN, CDR2 SYDVKM. V dropped 6 bases and J dropped 5; count of bases not matched to a gene: 6. This rearrangement joins TRBV28 to TRBJ2-1; 11 bases agree with TRBD2. The sequence derives from a woman aged 18-30 years in good health and CMV-seropositive. The sequenced sample was PBMCs. CDR3 sequence: CASSPALAGDNEQFF. Written as DNA, the CDR3 is TGTGCCAGCAGCCCCGCACTAGCGGGAGACAATGAGCAGTTCTTC.